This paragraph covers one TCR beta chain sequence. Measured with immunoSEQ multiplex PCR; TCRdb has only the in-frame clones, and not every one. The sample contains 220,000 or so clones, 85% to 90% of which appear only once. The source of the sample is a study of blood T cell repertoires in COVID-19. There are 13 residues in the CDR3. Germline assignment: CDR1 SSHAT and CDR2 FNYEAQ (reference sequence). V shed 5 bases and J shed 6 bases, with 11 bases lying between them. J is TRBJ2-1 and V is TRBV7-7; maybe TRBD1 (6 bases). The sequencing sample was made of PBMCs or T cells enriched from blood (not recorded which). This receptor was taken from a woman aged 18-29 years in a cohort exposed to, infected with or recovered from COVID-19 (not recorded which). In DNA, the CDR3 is TGTGCCAGCAGCCCCGGGACACCCAATGAGCAGTTCTTC. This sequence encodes CASSPGTPNEQFF.